This T cell receptor (beta chain) was captured in a study of blood T cell repertoires in COVID-19. Study information: Specimens from acute and convalescent COVID-19 originated in the United States, Italy and Spain. T cells, B-cell-depleted T cells, or PBMCs supplied cDNA or gDNA.

The authors' processing: By means of reference gene primer amplification, nucleated cell counts were estimated. Measured with immunoSEQ multiplex PCR; TCRdb has only the in-frame clones, and not every one. V and J calls and clone size come straight from that table; D and trimming were deduced from the DNA. The sample lists approximately 170,000 clones; approximately 79% were seen once. Concerning this clone itself: Other nucleotide sequences in the sample specify the same CDR3.

The CDR3 has 12 amino acids. CDR1 is MNHEY, CDR2 SVGAGI, per germline. V was pared by 6 bases and J by 0 bases, with 5 bases between. The chain combines TRBV6-5 with TRBJ1-1; D perhaps matches TRBD1 (5 bases). The sequencing sample was made of peripheral blood. This TCR was recovered from a woman aged 80 or over with acute or convalescent COVID-19. CDR3 coding DNA: TGTGCCAGCAGGACAGTGAACACTGAAGCTTTCTTT. It encodes CASRTVNTEAFF.